Sequencing of this TCR beta chain was carried out in a study of CD8 T cells in Susac syndrome (dated by TCRdb to between 2019 and 2020). Concerning the study at large: Repertoire sequencing was used to test whether CD8+ T cell activation and differentiation in Susac syndrome was antigen driven. Overall study results and their limits: The number of individuals in the TCR sequencing and HLA analysis was acknowledged as relatively small.

Peripheral blood CD8+ and CD4+ T cells from healthy donors, Susac syndrome patients and multiple sclerosis patients were profiled by high-throughput TCR beta sequencing. The multiple sclerosis controls were treatment-naive patients who had stable or active relapsing-remitting disease and met the revised McDonald criteria. Bulk CD8+ and CD4+ T cells were purified magnetically by negative isolation, whereas CD8+ TEMRA cells were enriched by FACS. Blood was collected in EDTA tubes and processed within 24 hours, with PBMCs isolated through density gradient centrifugation. PBMCs intended for TCR sequencing were frozen in liquid nitrogen and were later thawed in a 37 degrees C water bath. Purity of sorted or isolated CD4+, CD8+ and CD8+ TEMRA cells was at least 90%. Of note for this clonotype: Its antigen has not been determined. Base qualities are not provided; no much larger clone lies one nucleotide away.

RNA was extracted using the RNeasy kit, and roughly 0.5 to 1 microgram was reverse transcribed with random hexamers. The immunoSEQ multiplex PCR assay, covering 54 Vbeta and 13 Jbeta segments, was used to amplify TCR beta CDR3 regions. Bias from PCR amplification was corrected by using a synthetic template baseline for primer optimization and for computational correction. The authors processed their data as follows. Reads were assigned to V, D and J genes according to IMGT and analyzed in immunoSEQ Analyzer, with only productive sequences retained. Clonality was calculated as one minus the Shannon entropy normalized by log2 of the number of productive unique sequences. For each patient and control, public and private clones were evaluated among the 100 most prevalent clones. Clones were defined as Susac-specific if absent from the healthy and MS cohorts, from some 1,000 published viral clones and from other ImmuneACCESS disease sequences. In TCRdb, the public reads were trimmed at Q25 with fastp and aligned with MiXCR, with productive beta chains retained. For every CDR3 protein sequence, its rows merge into one entry that carries the most common genes and DNA. TCRdb, rather than the study authors, made the V and J calls. The sample table shows hundreds of thousands of distinct CDR3 sequences, and just over 90% are seen once. Around 0.07% of the sample comes from the top ten.

The clonotype was recovered from a human donor with multiple sclerosis. The sample taken for sequencing was CD4+ T cells from PBMCs.

The CDR3 reads as follows: CASRQDRGKASNQPQHF. The sequenced DNA: TGTGCCAGTAGGCAAGACAGGGGGAAAGCAAGCAATCAGCCCCAGCATTTT. The sequence links TRBV19 to TRBJ1-5; 9 central nucleotides agree with TRBD1. The CDR3 starts with the cysteine, ends with the phenylalanine, and has 17 residues. Just the 51-base CDR3 DNA is kept, in frame starting at base 1. The germline V gene encodes CDR1 LNHDA and CDR2 SQIVND (reference sequence). V lost 6 bases and J lost 1 base, and the count of bases not matched to a germline gene is 10.